One sample yielded the 30 T cell receptor beta chains listed below, sequenced in a study of shared clonotypes between healthy human individuals (dated by TCRdb to 2020 to 2021). Library construction relied on the immunoSEQ multiplex PCR assay. Held by TCRdb, this immuneACCESS table contains in-frame sequences only and omits some clones. Under half of the omission traces to an unresolved V gene where checked; the cause of the rest is unknown. Present in this sample are roughly 2.2 million clones, about 92% of which were seen just once. The ten largest clones capture about 0.39% of the sample. Input material: naive CD4+ T cells from PBMCs. This specimen's cell subset or site label, per the study, means: CD45RA+ positively selected. These receptors all come from a man aged 18 to 30 in good health. Some clones in this sample may be carry-over from other donors' samples.

The J gene is TRBJ1-1, the V gene TRBV5-8; D is unclear. The germline CDR1 and CDR2 sequences are SGHTS and YDEGEE. This CDR3 comprises 15 residues. Between the trimmed V and J ends, which lost 0 bases and 11 bases, there was a span of 20 bases. CDR3 DNA: TGTGCCAGCAGCTTGGTAGGGTTCACCCCGAGTGGGGCTTTCTTT. As protein: CASSLVGFTPSGAFF.

This chain joins TRBV7-9 and TRBJ2-5; TRBD1 agrees at 9 bases. Germline V CDR1 and CDR2: SEHNR, FQNEAQ (reference sequence). Losses at the gene ends were 1 base for V and 3 bases for J; bases not matched to a gene: 3. The CDR3 consists of 15 residues. CDR3 nucleotides: TGTGCCAGCAGCTTAGTAGGGACAGGGAAAGAGACCCAGTACTTC. Protein: CASSLVGTGKETQYF. Supplemented by reference TRBV7-9 and TRBJ2-5, the full variable domain reads DTGVSQNPRHKITKRGQNVTFRCDPISEHNRLYWYRQTLGQGPEFLTYFQNEAQLEKSRLLSDRFSAERPKGSFSTLEIQRTEQGDSAMYLCASSLVGTGKETQYFGPGTRLLVL.

The CDR3, as DNA: TGTGCCTCCGAACAGGGGACCTACGAGCAGTACTTC. Encoded protein: CASEQGTYEQYF. The gene calls are TRBV30 and TRBJ2-7, with 7 bases aligning to TRBD1. The length of the CDR3 is 12 residues. The germline CDR1 and CDR2 sequences are GTSNPN and SVGIG (reference sequence). After removal of 7 bases from V and 2 bases from J, the junction contained 5 bases not matched to a gene.

This clone was found once. The chain carries TRBV27 and TRBJ2-7; 9 bases fit TRBD1. CDR3 length equals 15 residues. The V gene's germline CDR1 is MNHEY and CDR2 SMNVEV (reference sequence). V dropped 3 bases and J dropped 5; count of bases not matched to a gene: 8. CDR3 DNA: TGTGCCAGCAGTTTCCTCGGGACAGGGTGGGACGAGCAGTACTTC. This sequence encodes CASSFLGTGWDEQYF.

The CDR3 sequence is CASSLVAVAGGSYEQYF. CDR3 nucleotide sequence: TGTGCCAGCAGCTTAGTGGCGGTGGCGGGAGGATCCTACGAGCAGTACTTC. This chain uses TRBV7-8 with TRBJ2-7; TRBD2 matches at 8 bases. The V segment lost 1 base and the J segment 1 base; nucleotides outside the gene matches: 9. The CDR3 contains 17 residues. From germline, CDR1 is SGHVS and CDR2 FQNEAQ.

The V gene is TRBV5-1, the J gene TRBJ2-2, with TRBD2 identical over 11 bases. V lost 3 bases and J lost 4; bases outside the gene matches: 8. From germline, CDR1 is SGHRS and CDR2 YFSETQ. This CDR3 is built from 17 residues. CDR3 bases: TGCGCCAGCAGCTCGGGTAGCGGGAGGGCCTCCACCGGGGAGCTGTTTTTT. Translated: CASSSGSGRASTGELFF.

The genes are TRBV19 and TRBJ2-5, with TRBD2 matching over 11 bases. This CDR3 spans 15 amino acids. Germline V gene lookup returns CDR1 LNHDA and CDR2 SQIVND (reference sequence). Losses at the gene ends were 7 bases for V and 4 bases for J; bases not matched to a gene: 8. The CDR3 DNA reads as TGTGCCAGTACCCCTCTCGGGACTAGCGGAGAGACCCAGTACTTC. Translated: CASTPLGTSGETQYF.

This chain joins TRBV15 and TRBJ1-3; a possible D gene is TRBD1 (5 bases). This CDR3 comprises 15 residues. Germline V gene data show CDR1 as LNHNV and CDR2 as YYDKDF (reference sequence). Trimming left V 0 bases short and J 2 bases short, with 8 bases between. CDR3 nucleotides: TGTGCCACCAGCAGAGACGGGGGGGCTGGAAACACCATATATTTT. Translating gives CATSRDGGAGNTIYF.

The V gene is TRBV5-1, the J gene TRBJ1-5; D is perhaps TRBD1 (5 bases). V was trimmed by 4 bases and J by 2 bases, leaving 13 bases between them. The CDR3 spans 15 residues. Germline values: CDR1 SGHRS, CDR2 YFSETQ. The CDR3: CASSQSGGGNQPQHF. The CDR3 DNA is TGCGCCAGCAGCCAAAGCGGGGGTGGCAATCAGCCCCAGCATTTT.

This rearrangement joins TRBV6-6 to TRBJ2-7; weak D call: TRBD1 (5 bases). The CDR3 is 16 amino acids. V lost 4 bases, J lost 0 bases, and 16 bases lay in between. Germline V gene data show CDR1 as MNHNY and CDR2 as SVGAGI (reference sequence). The CDR3 spells CASSSGQHYSSYEQYF. Written as DNA, the CDR3 is TGTGCCAGCAGTTCAGGACAACACTATAGCTCCTACGAGCAGTACTTC.

This sequence joins TRBV29-1 and TRBJ1-4; possibly TRBD1 for D (5 bases). Germline V CDR1 and CDR2: SQVTM, ANQGSEA. This CDR3 has 15 residues. V was clipped by 7 bases and J by 3 bases, with 18 bases between them. In DNA form, the CDR3 reads TGCAGCGCACTAGGGAGGGGAGTGCCTAATGAAAAACTGTTTTTT. Protein: CSALGRGVPNEKLFF.

CDR3 amino acids: CATSRDPFRGRDYGYTF. For the CDR3, the DNA is TGTGCCACCAGCAGAGATCCGTTCAGGGGGAGGGACTATGGCTACACCTTC. The chain recombines TRBV15 with TRBJ1-2; TRBD1 aligns across 7 bases. After removal of 0 bases from V and 3 bases from J, the junction contained 10 bases not matched to a gene. Per the germline V gene, CDR1 is LNHNV and CDR2 is YYDKDF (reference sequence). The CDR3 is 17 amino acids.

This sequence joins TRBV5-1 and TRBJ1-1, with D possibly matching TRBD1 (5 bases). The germline V gene has CDR1 SGHRS and CDR2 YFSETQ. The CDR3 has 14 residues. V gave up 4 bases and J gave up 4 bases, with 14 bases separating them. CDR3 sequence: CASSLLGGTTEAFF. The CDR3 region has the DNA TGCGCCAGCAGCCTCCTGGGGGGGACCACTGAAGCTTTCTTT.

This clone was seen just once. The rearrangement uses TRBV7-8 and TRBJ1-2; 7 nucleotides match TRBD1. Germline V CDR1 and CDR2: SGHVS, FQNEAQ. V gave up 0 bases and J gave up 8 bases; unmatched junction bases: 9. This CDR3 is 15 amino acids long. The CDR3 reads CASSLAWTGNVGYTF. DNA for the CDR3: TGTGCCAGCAGCTTAGCTTGGACAGGTAACGTCGGCTACACCTTC. The full variable domain, rest sourced from reference TRBV7-8 and TRBJ1-2, is GAGVSQSPRYKVAKRGQDVALRCDPISGHVSLFWYQQALGQGPEFLTYFQNEAQLDKSGLPSDRFFAERPEGSVSTLKIQRTQQEDSAVYLCASSLAWTGNVGYTFGSGTRLTVV.

This sequence joins TRBV5-1 and TRBJ2-1; 10 nucleotides align to TRBD2. V shed 7 bases and J 9 bases; nucleotides not matched to a gene: 10. The CDR3 runs to 14 residues. Per the germline V gene, CDR1 is SGHRS and CDR2 is YFSETQ. As DNA, the CDR3 is TGCGCCAGCTCACAGCGGGAGGGCCTGACTGAGCAGTTCTTC. Translation gives CASSQREGLTEQFF.

This rearrangement joins TRBV30 to TRBJ2-7; no clear D. The CDR3 loop spans 12 amino acids. The V gene's germline CDR1 is GTSNPN and CDR2 SVGIG (reference sequence). With 5 bases removed from V and 4 bases from J, the gap between germline ends came to 12 bases. This CDR3 is CAWAPGFYEQYF. DNA for the CDR3: TGTGCCTGGGCACCAGGATTTTACGAGCAGTACTTC.

The genes are TRBV5-1 and TRBJ2-1; tentative D call: TRBD2 (5 bases). V shed 5 bases and J shed 5 bases, with 20 bases lying between them. CDR1 SGHRS and CDR2 YFSETQ come from the germline V gene. This CDR3 is 16 amino acids long. In nucleotides, the CDR3 is TGCGCCAGCAGTAGGGCGGGCCTGGTGGGGAACAATGAGCAGTTCTTC. It codes for CASSRAGLVGNNEQFF.

The chain has TRBV5-4 and TRBJ1-2, with 7 positions matching TRBD1. After removal of 4 bases from V and 4 bases from J, the junction contained 13 bases not matched to a gene. The CDR3 totals 16 residues. In germline, CDR1 is SGHNT, CDR2 YYREEE (reference sequence). The CDR3 DNA reads as TGTGCCAGCAGCCCCTCTAACAGACAGGGTACCTATGGCTACACCTTC. This codes for CASSPSNRQGTYGYTF.

This rearrangement joins TRBV7-2 to TRBJ2-7; D is possibly TRBD1 (6 bases). Germline CDR1 reads SGHTA; CDR2 reads FQGNSA. The CDR3 is made up of 16 amino acids. Trimming took 5 bases from V and 0 from J, leaving 17 bases between them. This chain's CDR3 is CASSPGPNRVSYEQYF. Written as DNA, the CDR3 is TGTGCCAGCAGCCCCGGCCCCAACAGGGTCTCCTACGAGCAGTACTTC.

The chain uses TRBV19 and TRBJ1-5, with a possible D match to TRBD1 (5 bases). Germline CDR1 is LNHDA and CDR2 is SQIVND (reference sequence). The length of the CDR3 is 15 residues. With 7 bases removed from V and 5 bases from J, the gap between germline ends came to 18 bases. The CDR3 coding sequence is TGTGCCAGTAAAGAGGGGTTCTTAGTAGATCAGCCCCAGCATTTT. Encoded protein: CASKEGFLVDQPQHF. Full variable domain (missing parts from reference TRBV19 and TRBJ1-5): DGGITQSPKYLFRKEGQNVTLSCEQNLNHDAMYWYRQDPGQGLRLIYYSQIVNDFQKGDIAEGYSVSREKKESFPLTVTSAQKNPTAFYLCASKEGFLVDQPQHFGDGTRLSIL.

As for this clone: Other DNA sequences in the sample encode the same CDR3. The chain is built from TRBV19 and TRBJ1-5; D is undetermined. V gave up 1 base and J gave up 1 base, with 5 bases separating them. The germline V gene encodes CDR1 LNHDA and CDR2 SQIVND (reference sequence). This CDR3 region has 14 residues. The CDR3 nucleotides are TGTGCCAGTAGTATAGTAGGGAGCAATCAGCCCCAGCATTTT. This gives the protein CASSIVGSNQPQHF.

V and J are TRBV11-1 and TRBJ2-3, with D perhaps TRBD1 (5 bases). V lost 1 base and J lost 0, with 8 bases in between. From germline, CDR1 is SGHAT and CDR2 FQDESV (reference sequence). This CDR3 spans 15 amino acids. CDR3 residues: CASSLGRASTDTQYF. The CDR3 DNA follows: TGTGCCAGCAGCTTAGGCAGGGCTAGCACAGATACGCAGTATTTT.

The genes are TRBV20-1 and TRBJ1-2, with D unresolved. This CDR3 spans 11 amino acids. Germline V lookup: CDR1 DFQATT, CDR2 SNEGSKA (reference sequence). CDR3 sequence: CHLAGNYGYTF. The DNA of the CDR3 is TGCCACTTGGCCGGAAACTATGGCTACACCTTC.

The rearrangement joins TRBV27 to TRBJ2-7, with a weak D call TRBD1 (6 bases). The V end lost 5 bases, the J end lost 3 bases, and 14 bases lay between the germline ends. Germline loops: CDR1 MNHEY, CDR2 SMNVEV (reference sequence). The CDR3 consists of 14 residues. The CDR3 DNA follows: TGTGCCAGCAGTCCCTGGACAGATCGCTACGAGCAGTACTTC. It yields the protein CASSPWTDRYEQYF.

J is TRBJ2-5 and V is TRBV7-9; D might be TRBD2 (5 bases). CDR1 and CDR2 (germline): SEHNR, FQNEAQ (reference sequence). V was trimmed by 5 bases and J by 4 bases, leaving 14 bases between them. The length of the CDR3 is 14 residues. CDR3 region: CASSPSGNRETQYF. The CDR3 DNA follows: TGTGCCAGCAGCCCGAGCGGAAATAGAGAGACCCAGTACTTC.

The rearrangement joins TRBV28 to TRBJ1-2, with a tentative D call TRBD1 (6 bases). V was cut by 8 bases and J by 4 bases, with 14 bases left in between. Germline lookup yields CDR1 MDHEN and CDR2 SYDVKM. The CDR3 totals 13 residues. The CDR3 sequence is CASAPGGPYGYTF. DNA of the CDR3: TGTGCCAGCGCCCCCGGGGGCCCCTATGGCTACACCTTC.

The chain uses TRBV6-1 and TRBJ1-4, with a weak D call TRBD1 (5 bases). V lost 2 bases and J 13 bases, leaving 11 bases between the germline ends. Germline-derived CDR1 and CDR2 are MNHNS and SASEGT. The CDR3 is made up of 12 amino acids. CDR3 DNA sequence: TGTGCCAGCAGTGAAATCGTGGGGGGACTGTTTTTT. Residues: CASSEIVGGLFF.

The V gene is TRBV5-4, the J gene TRBJ2-7; 13 bases fit TRBD2. With V trimmed by 0 bases and J by 6 bases, 18 bases remained unmatched. The V gene's germline CDR1 is SGHNT and CDR2 YYREEE (reference sequence). The CDR3 length is 20 residues. DNA of the CDR3: TGTGCCAGCAGCTTGGTCCGGCGGACTAGCGGGAGTATCACTACGGGCGAGCAGTACTTC. Its translation is CASSLVRRTSGSITTGEQYF.

The chain uses TRBV30 and TRBJ1-6; no clear D gene. In germline, CDR1 is GTSNPN, CDR2 SVGIG (reference sequence). With 5 bases removed from V and 9 bases from J, the gap between germline ends came to 2 bases. The CDR3 length is 9 residues. In DNA, the CDR3 is TGTGCCTGGGGTTCACCCCTCCACTTT. Protein product: CAWGSPLHF.

The chain employs TRBV27 and TRBJ2-7; 9 positions agree with TRBD1. The V gene's germline CDR1 is MNHEY and CDR2 SMNVEV (reference sequence). This CDR3 is built from 14 residues. V shed 6 bases, J shed 3 bases, and the junction held 6 bases outside the gene matches. CDR3 DNA: TGTGCCAGCAGCACCGGGACAGGGAGCTACGAGCAGTACTTC. This codes for CASSTGTGSYEQYF.